This is a list of T cell receptor beta chains from one sample in a study of blood T cell repertoires in COVID-19. TCRdb's table, derived via immunoSEQ multiplex PCR, lists solely in-frame clones and lacks some. The sample consists of approximately 110,000 clones, 70% to 75% of them appearing once. The specimen sequenced was peripheral blood. All receptors come from a man at least 80 years old with COVID-19, enrolled during active disease. Each CDR3 is given with its conserved first and last residue. The D gene is left open where the match is weak. Rows give clone size only sometimes, using once, few, many, or a class for an expanded clone.

clone_size	v_call	d_call	j_call	cdr3_nt	cdr3_aa
once	TRBV28	-	TRBJ2-6	TGTGCCAGCAGCTCCTTAAAAGGGGCCGCCAGCTCTGGGGCCAACGTCCTGACTTTC	CASSSLKGAASSGANVLTF
-	TRBV15	-	TRBJ1-3	TGTGCCACCAGCAGAGAAGTACGGGAAAACACCATATATTTT	CATSREVRENTIYF
once	TRBV19	TRBD1	TRBJ2-2	TGTGCCAGCGGACAGGGGGCGCACGGCGGGGAGCTGTTTTTT	CASGQGAHGGELFF
-	TRBV11-3	-	TRBJ2-2	TGTGCCAGCAGCCAGGGCGGGACGAACACCGGGGAGCTGTTTTTT	CASSQGGTNTGELFF
-	TRBV7-3	-	TRBJ2-5	TGTGCCAGCAGCCCCCCGGGAATACAAGTACCCCAGTACTTC	CASSPPGIQVPQYF
-	TRBV29-1	-	TRBJ1-1	TGCAGCGTCCGGGGGGACACTGAAGCTTTCTTT	CSVRGDTEAFF
-	TRBV4-1	-	TRBJ1-1	TGCGCCAGCAGCAAAAACATTCAGATTAACACTGAAGCTTTCTTT	CASSKNIQINTEAFF
-	TRBV28	-	TRBJ1-3	TGTGCCAGCAGTTTACCCCAACATCAGGGCTCTGGAAACACCATATATTTT	CASSLPQHQGSGNTIYF
-	TRBV19	TRBD1	TRBJ2-1	TGTGCCAGTAGTTTCTGGACAGGGGGCTGGGAGGACTCCTACAATGAGCAGTTCTTC	CASSFWTGGWEDSYNEQFF
-	TRBV6-1	-	TRBJ1-6	TGTGCCAGCAGTGACAGGGATAATTCACCCCTCCACTTT	CASSDRDNSPLHF
once	TRBV27	TRBD1	TRBJ1-4	TGTGCCAGCTCCCGACAGGGGGGTGGTTTTCGTGAAAAACTGTTTTTT	CASSRQGGGFREKLFF
few	TRBV6-5	-	TRBJ1-6	TGTGCCAGCAGAGGCGGGGATAATTCACCCCTCCACTTT	CASRGGDNSPLHF
few	TRBV27	TRBD1	TRBJ2-2	TGTGCCAGCAGTAACCGGGACAGGGGGCTGATTACCGGGGAGCTGTTTTTT	CASSNRDRGLITGELFF
-	TRBV28	-	TRBJ1-3	TGTGCCAGCAGTTTACCAGGGTCTGGAAACACCATATATTTT	CASSLPGSGNTIYF
-	TRBV10-3	-	TRBJ2-6	TGTGCCATCAGTGAAATTGCTAGTCAGAGCTCTGGGGCCAACGTCCTGACTTTC	CAISEIASQSSGANVLTF
many	TRBV5-1	TRBD1	TRBJ2-3	TGCGCCAGCAGCCCCACAGGGGAAGGAGATACGCAGTATTTT	CASSPTGEGDTQYF
-	TRBV12-3/TRBV12-4	TRBD2	TRBJ2-5	TGTGCCAGCAGTAAACTAGCGTTAGAGACCCAGTACTTC	CASSKLALETQYF
few	TRBV5-4	-	TRBJ2-3	TGTGCCAGCAGCTTTCGCGGTAGCACAGATACGCAGTATTTT	CASSFRGSTDTQYF
-	TRBV5-1	TRBD1	TRBJ2-7	TGCGCCAGCAGCTCTAAAGGACAGGGGAAATCCTACGAGCAGTACTTC	CASSSKGQGKSYEQYF
-	TRBV5-1	-	TRBJ1-2	TGCGCCAGCAGCGCATCCGGTTCTATCTGGGAGGGAGATCGCGGCTACACCTTC	CASSASGSIWEGDRGYTF
-	TRBV5-8	-	TRBJ2-1	TGTGCCAGCTCCTCCGCGGCATTGGCGTTCTTC	CASSSAALAFF
-	TRBV29-1	-	TRBJ2-1	TGCAGCGCGGGCAATCGGAATGAGCAGTTCTTC	CSAGNRNEQFF
-	TRBV19	-	TRBJ2-1	TGTGCCAGTAGTATCGGACATTCGAGCTCCTACAATGAGCAGTTCTTC	CASSIGHSSSYNEQFF
-	TRBV5-4	-	TRBJ2-1	TGTGCCAGCAGACCCGGTACCTACAATGAGCAGTTCTTC	CASRPGTYNEQFF
once	TRBV19	-	TRBJ1-4	TGTGCCGCCGGGACAAAGACAGAAAAACTGTTTTTT	CAAGTKTEKLFF
-	TRBV27	TRBD2	TRBJ2-1	TGTGCCAGCAGCCTAGCGGGGACTCCTCCTAATGAGCAGTTCTTC	CASSLAGTPPNEQFF
-	TRBV28	-	TRBJ1-5	TGTGCCAGCAGTAGATGGGGGGGTAGGGAGCCCCAGCATTTT	CASSRWGGREPQHF
-	TRBV11-2	TRBD2	TRBJ2-5	TGTGCCAGCAGCCTACGACTAGCGGGAAGCGTAGGAGAGACCCAGTACTTC	CASSLRLAGSVGETQYF
-	TRBV13	TRBD1	TRBJ1-5	TGTGCCAGCAGCCGGGGAAGCCAGGGGGGTCAGCCCCAGCATTTT	CASSRGSQGGQPQHF
-	TRBV4-3	-	TRBJ2-3	TGCGCCAGCAGCCCCCAATCAGGGCCCTACACAGATACGCAGTATTTT	CASSPQSGPYTDTQYF
few	TRBV11-3	-	TRBJ2-7	TGTGCCAGCAGCTTAATCGGGAGCTCCTACGAGCAGTACTTC	CASSLIGSSYEQYF
-	TRBV5-4	TRBD1	TRBJ1-2	TGTGCCAGCAGCCCGGACAGGGGGGGTGGTGGCTACACCTTC	CASSPDRGGGGYTF
-	TRBV29-1	TRBD1	TRBJ2-7	TGCAGCGTTATAGGGGACAGCTCCTACGAGCAGTACTTC	CSVIGDSSYEQYF
-	TRBV10-3	-	TRBJ1-6	TGTGCCATCTCTATAGGGGGATCACCCCTCCACTTT	CAISIGGSPLHF
-	TRBV11-1	TRBD2	TRBJ2-3	TGTGCCAGCAGCTCGGTAGCGGGAGAGGGCACAGATACGCAGTATTTT	CASSSVAGEGTDTQYF
-	TRBV2	-	TRBJ2-5	TGTGCCAGCGCTAGAGGGGGCGGGATCGGTCACTTC	CASARGGGIGHF
-	TRBV27	-	TRBJ2-7	TGTGCCAGCAGTCTCCTTGGGACACCACCCTACGAGCAGTACTTC	CASSLLGTPPYEQYF
-	TRBV2	-	TRBJ2-7	TGTGCCAGCAGTGAAGCTTTGGCAGGAGGCGAGCAGTACTTC	CASSEALAGGEQYF
-	TRBV27	-	TRBJ2-6	TGTGCCAGCAGTTCCTACCTATCCAGGGCCGCTGGGGCCAACGTCCTGACTTTC	CASSSYLSRAAGANVLTF
once	TRBV7-2	TRBD2	TRBJ2-1	TGTGCCAGCAGCTTAGCTACTAGCGGGAGGGCGTTCTTCTTC	CASSLATSGRAFFF
-	TRBV5-5	TRBD1	TRBJ2-5	TGTGCCAGCAGCTTGTGGGACAGGGATCAAGAGACCCAGTACTTC	CASSLWDRDQETQYF
-	TRBV19	TRBD2	TRBJ2-7	TGTGCCAGTAGTAGCACCGGGACGGGGGGCTACGAGCAGTACTTC	CASSSTGTGGYEQYF
-	TRBV4-1	-	TRBJ1-2	TGCGCCAGCAGCCCTCGGACTGCGCCCACCTATGGCTACACCTTC	CASSPRTAPTYGYTF
-	TRBV11-2	-	TRBJ2-1	TGTGCCAGCAGCTTAGTACCCCTCTCCTACCGGGGTGAGCAGTTCTTC	CASSLVPLSYRGEQFF
-	TRBV28	TRBD2	TRBJ2-2	TGTGCCAGCAGTTTACTAGCGGGAAACACCGGGGAGCTGTTTTTT	CASSLLAGNTGELFF
few	TRBV6-2/TRBV6-3	-	TRBJ1-2	TGTGCCAGCAGTCAAGAGATACAGGGATTAGTGGACTATGGCTACACCTTC	CASSQEIQGLVDYGYTF
-	TRBV6-5	-	TRBJ1-2	TGTGCCAGCAGTCCTGGGGGCATCGGCTATGGCTACACCTTC	CASSPGGIGYGYTF
-	TRBV9	TRBD1	TRBJ2-3	TGTGCCAGCAGCCCGAGACAGGGGAGCACAGATACGCAGTATTTT	CASSPRQGSTDTQYF